The clone carrying this T cell receptor beta chain was detected ten times or more. The data stem from a study of low-dose radiotherapy and immunotherapy resistance in tumors. Background on the study: Given every two weeks, intravenous cyclophosphamide 200 mg/m2 preceded radiation and immunotherapy by one day. Aspirin was administered orally at 300 mg daily for four cycles, commencing on cycle 1 day 1.

Time point of the sample: after trial treatment. Treatment specified: LDRT plus nivolumab, ipilimumab, low-dose cyclophosphamide and aspirin (RACIN trial). Alpha- and beta-chain coverage of first-strand cDNA came from TRAV- and TRBV-specific primers. Amplification of TCRs used a constant-region primer and V-primer adapter for 15 to 25 PCR cycles. Amplifying the isolated mRNA was done by in vitro transcription. Via MiXCR, TCRdb re-called the reads, giving one row per CDR3 protein. The repertoire holds 85,000 to 95,000 distinct CDR3 sequences, with under 25% as singletons. The input for sequencing was PBMCs, taken after low-dose radiotherapy plus immunotherapy. This clonotype originated in a female donor with ovarian cancer.

The CDR3 nucleotides are TGTGCCAGCAGCTTAGTAGCTGGCTACGAGCAGTACTTC. Translation: CASSLVAGYEQYF. J is TRBJ2-7 and V is TRBV13; no clear D gene. The germline gives CDR1 PRHDT, CDR2 FYEKMQ (reference sequence). V was clipped by 1 base and J by 3 bases, with 7 bases between them. The CDR3 extends over 13 amino acids.